The entry that follows covers one TCR beta chain sequence. Antigen: not known. The data are from a study of T cell responses to AZD1222 COVID-19 vaccine. Study results and caveats: At study baseline, merely more than 5 AZD1222 recipients were seropositive. Within unmutated variant regions lay the reported targets of nearly half of spike-specific TCRs.

In germline, CDR1 is LNHDA, CDR2 SQIVND (reference sequence). This CDR3 region has 14 residues. V shed 3 bases, J shed 5 bases, and the junction held 5 bases outside the gene matches. Sequencing used immunoSEQ multiplex PCR; TCRdb keeps in-frame clones, though not all of them. The sample records about 170,000 clones, about 87% being singletons. The source of this sequence is an adult who received the MenACWY meningococcal vaccine as a control. The rearrangement uses TRBV19 and TRBJ1-1; 8 bases agree with TRBD1. This specimen consisted of peripheral blood, obtained 28 days after the second dose of the MenACWY control vaccine. The CDR3 region is CASSITGGATEAFF. The CDR3 coding sequence is TGTGCCAGTAGTATTACAGGGGGTGCGACTGAAGCTTTCTTT.